This T cell receptor (beta chain) was identified in a study of cytomegalovirus exposure and HLA in healthy donors. Broader study findings: Analyses of presence/absence relied on an assumption of roughly uniform sequencing depth across donors.

In germline, CDR1 is MNHNS, CDR2 SASEGT. This CDR3 is built from 14 residues. After removal of 10 bases from V and 3 bases from J, the junction contained 5 bases not matched to a gene. The PCR was carried out with 60 Vbeta primers and 13 Jbeta primers. The repertoire was sequenced with immunoSEQ multiplex PCR; TCRdb's copy has only in-frame clones and lacks some. The data contain approximately 180,000 clones, about four fifths of them seen just once; the ten biggest clones take up over 4.5%. Comment on this clone: Antigen unknown.

The source material was PBMCs. The V and J genes are TRBV6-1 and TRBJ1-4; TRBD1 matches at 10 bases. This clonotype was obtained from a woman younger than 35 in good health and CMV-seropositive. The CDR3 reads CATGTGEANEKLFF. In nucleotides, the CDR3 is TGTGCCACAGGGACAGGGGAGGCTAATGAAAAACTGTTTTTT.